This note documents a single TCR beta chain sequence. CDR3 length: 14 residues. The J segment lost 5 bases and the V segment lost 6 bases, leaving 7 bases of the junction unmatched. From germline, CDR1 is MNHEY and CDR2 SVGAGI. This record belongs to a study of blood T cell repertoires in COVID-19. About the research overall: COVID-19 samples collected from the United States, Italy and Spain covered acute and convalescent phases. PBMCs, B-cell-depleted T cells, or T cells were the source of the cDNA or gDNA that made up the material.

Source study methods: From reference gene primer amplification, estimates of nucleated cell counts were derived. Assay: immunoSEQ multiplex PCR; the TCRdb copy retains only in-frame clones and omits some. V, J and clone size are taken as reported in that table, and D and trimming were inferred from the DNA itself. Of 60,000 to 75,000 clones detected, approximately 85% appear once; the ten largest clones hold about 12%. The sequenced sample consisted of peripheral blood. The genes are TRBV6-5 and TRBJ2-5; 9 bases are a match to TRBD1. The clonotype was recovered from a human donor in a cohort sampled during active COVID-19. CDR3 bases: TGTGCCAGCAGGATTAACAGGGGGCCCGAGACCCAGTACTTC. This gives the protein CASRINRGPETQYF.